The sequence of this TCR beta chain was determined in a study of EBV T-cell therapy then PD-1 blockade in nasopharyngeal carcinoma. Of note for this clone: No antigen is known for it.

Treatment here: AdE1-LMPpoly-expanded autologous EBV-specific T-cell therapy followed by anti-PD-1 nivolumab. TCRdb's copy holds only in-frame clones and misses some; the assay was immunoSEQ multiplex PCR. The sample carries about 23,000 clones, 75% to 90% recorded once. The clonotype originates from a middle-aged man with nasopharyngeal carcinoma. Sequenced material: CD8+ T cells from blood, taken between days 50 and 65 from a patient whose treatment included autologous EBV-specific T cells and nivolumab.

The CDR3 protein is CASSPGTGDSTNEKLFF. The CDR3 DNA reads TGTGCCAGCAGTCCCGGGACAGGGGACTCAACTAATGAAAAACTGTTTTTT. The chain has TRBV6-2 or TRBV6-3 and TRBJ1-4, with 10 bases lining up with TRBD1. J gave up 0 bases and V 5 bases, and 6 bases lay outside the gene matches. This CDR3 has 17 amino acids. Germline assignment: CDR1 MNHEY and CDR2 SVGEGT.